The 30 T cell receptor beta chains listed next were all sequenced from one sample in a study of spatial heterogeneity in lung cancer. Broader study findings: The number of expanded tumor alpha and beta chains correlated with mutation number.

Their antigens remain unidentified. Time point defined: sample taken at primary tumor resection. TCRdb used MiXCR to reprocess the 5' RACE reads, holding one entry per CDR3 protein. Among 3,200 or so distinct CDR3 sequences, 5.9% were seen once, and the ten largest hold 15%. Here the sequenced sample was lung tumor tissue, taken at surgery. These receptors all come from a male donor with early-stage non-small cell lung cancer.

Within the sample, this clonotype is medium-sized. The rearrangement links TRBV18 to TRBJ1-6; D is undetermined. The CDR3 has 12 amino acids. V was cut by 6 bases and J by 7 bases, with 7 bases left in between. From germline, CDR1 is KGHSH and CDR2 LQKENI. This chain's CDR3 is CASSSENSPLHF. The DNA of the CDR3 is TGTGCCAGCTCGTCCGAAAATTCACCCCTCCACTTT.

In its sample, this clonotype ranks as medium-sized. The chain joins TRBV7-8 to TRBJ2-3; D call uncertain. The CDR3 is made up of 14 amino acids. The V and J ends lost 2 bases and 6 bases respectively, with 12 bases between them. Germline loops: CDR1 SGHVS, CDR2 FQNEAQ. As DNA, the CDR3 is TGTGCCAGCAGCTTACTCCGGGTCAGGGATACGCAGTATTTT. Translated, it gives CASSLLRVRDTQYF.

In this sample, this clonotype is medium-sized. The CDR3 loop reads CASSGYVDTQYF. CDR3 DNA sequence: TGTGCCAGCAGTGGATATGTAGATACGCAGTATTTT. J is TRBJ2-3 and V is TRBV6-1; D remains ambiguous. Per germline, CDR1 MNHNS and CDR2 SASEGT. The CDR3 contains 12 residues. V was shortened by 4 bases and J by 5 bases, with 7 bases between the two germline ends.

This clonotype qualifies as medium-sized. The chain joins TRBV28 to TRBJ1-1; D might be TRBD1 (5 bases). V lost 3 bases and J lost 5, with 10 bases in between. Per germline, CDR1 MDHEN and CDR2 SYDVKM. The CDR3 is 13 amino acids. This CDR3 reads CASSLQGGTEAFF. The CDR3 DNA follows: TGTGCCAGCAGTTTGCAGGGTGGTACTGAAGCTTTCTTT.

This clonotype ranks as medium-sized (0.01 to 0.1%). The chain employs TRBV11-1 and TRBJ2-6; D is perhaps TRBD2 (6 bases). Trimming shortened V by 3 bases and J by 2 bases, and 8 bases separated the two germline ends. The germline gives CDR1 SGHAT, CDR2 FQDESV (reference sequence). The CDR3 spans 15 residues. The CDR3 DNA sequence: TGTGCCAGCAGCTTGCGGGGTACTGGGGCCAACGTCCTGACTTTC. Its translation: CASSLRGTGANVLTF.

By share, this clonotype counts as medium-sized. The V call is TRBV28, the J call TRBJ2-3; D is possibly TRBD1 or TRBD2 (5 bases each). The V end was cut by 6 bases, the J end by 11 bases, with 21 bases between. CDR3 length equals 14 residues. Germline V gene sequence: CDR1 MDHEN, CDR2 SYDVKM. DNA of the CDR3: TGTGCCAGCAGGGACCCATGGGAGACTGGACAGCAGTATTTT. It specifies CASRDPWETGQQYF.

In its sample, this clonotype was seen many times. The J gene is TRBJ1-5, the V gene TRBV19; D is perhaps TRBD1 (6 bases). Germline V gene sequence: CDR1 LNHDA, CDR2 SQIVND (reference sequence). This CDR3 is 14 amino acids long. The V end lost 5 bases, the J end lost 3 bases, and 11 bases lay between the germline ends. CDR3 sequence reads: CASSLDRSNQPQHF. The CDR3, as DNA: TGTGCCAGTAGTCTCGACAGGTCCAATCAGCCCCAGCATTTT.

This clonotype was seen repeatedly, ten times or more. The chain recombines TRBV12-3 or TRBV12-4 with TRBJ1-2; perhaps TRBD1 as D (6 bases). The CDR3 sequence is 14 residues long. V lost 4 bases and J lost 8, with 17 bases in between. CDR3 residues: CASSSTQGAGGYTF. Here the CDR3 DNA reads TGTGCCAGCAGTTCAACACAGGGTGCGGGAGGCTACACCTTC.

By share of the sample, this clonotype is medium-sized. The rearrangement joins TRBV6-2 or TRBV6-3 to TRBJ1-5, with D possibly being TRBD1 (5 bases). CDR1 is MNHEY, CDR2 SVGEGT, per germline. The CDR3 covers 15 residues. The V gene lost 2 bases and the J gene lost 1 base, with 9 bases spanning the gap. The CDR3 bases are TGTGCCAGCAGTTACGAGGGGCTCAGCAATCAGCCCCAGCATTTT. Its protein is CASSYEGLSNQPQHF.

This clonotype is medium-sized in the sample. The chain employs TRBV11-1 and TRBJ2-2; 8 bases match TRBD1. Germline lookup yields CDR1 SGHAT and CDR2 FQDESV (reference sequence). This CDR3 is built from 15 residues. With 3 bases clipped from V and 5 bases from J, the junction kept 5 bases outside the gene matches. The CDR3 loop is CASSFGQGRTGELFF. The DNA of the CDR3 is TGTGCCAGCAGCTTCGGACAGGGTCGGACCGGGGAGCTGTTTTTT.

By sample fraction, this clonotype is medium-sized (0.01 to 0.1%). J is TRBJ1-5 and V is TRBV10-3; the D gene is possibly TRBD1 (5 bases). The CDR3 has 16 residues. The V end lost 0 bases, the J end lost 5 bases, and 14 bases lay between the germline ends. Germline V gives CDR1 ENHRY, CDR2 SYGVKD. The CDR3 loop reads CAISESPGSPYQPQHF. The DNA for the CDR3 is TGTGCCATCAGTGAGTCGCCAGGGTCCCCCTATCAGCCCCAGCATTTT.

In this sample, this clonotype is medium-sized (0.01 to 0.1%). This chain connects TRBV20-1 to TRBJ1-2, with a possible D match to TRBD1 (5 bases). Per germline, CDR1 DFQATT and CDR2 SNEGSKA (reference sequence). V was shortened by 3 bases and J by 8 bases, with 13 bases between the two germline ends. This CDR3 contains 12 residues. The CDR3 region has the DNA TGCAGTGCTAGCAGGGCAGGGAGAGGCTACACCTTC. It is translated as CSASRAGRGYTF.

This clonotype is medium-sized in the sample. CDR3 region: CSVGDRAEETQYF. CDR3 bases: TGCAGCGTCGGGGACAGGGCCGAAGAGACCCAGTACTTC. The V and J genes are TRBV29-1 and TRBJ2-5; 9 bases line up with TRBD1. CDR3 length: 13 amino acids. Germline V gene sequence: CDR1 SQVTM, CDR2 ANQGSEA. Trimming removed 6 bases from V and 3 bases from J; junction bases left unmatched: 5.

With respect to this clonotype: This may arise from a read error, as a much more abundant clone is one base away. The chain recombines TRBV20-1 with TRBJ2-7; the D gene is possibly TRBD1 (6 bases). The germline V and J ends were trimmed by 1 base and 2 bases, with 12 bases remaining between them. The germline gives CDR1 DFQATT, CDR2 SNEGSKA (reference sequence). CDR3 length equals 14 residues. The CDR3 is CSARGTDLTYEQYF. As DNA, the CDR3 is TGCAGTGCTAGAGGGACAGACCTCACCTACGAGCAGTACTTC.

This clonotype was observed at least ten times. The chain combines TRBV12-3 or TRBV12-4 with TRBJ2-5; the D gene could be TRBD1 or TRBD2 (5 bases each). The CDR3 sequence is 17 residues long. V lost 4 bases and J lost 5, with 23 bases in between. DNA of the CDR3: TGTGCCAGCAGTTCGCCCGGGCCACTGAGGGGAAGGGAGACCCAGTACTTC. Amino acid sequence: CASSSPGPLRGRETQYF.

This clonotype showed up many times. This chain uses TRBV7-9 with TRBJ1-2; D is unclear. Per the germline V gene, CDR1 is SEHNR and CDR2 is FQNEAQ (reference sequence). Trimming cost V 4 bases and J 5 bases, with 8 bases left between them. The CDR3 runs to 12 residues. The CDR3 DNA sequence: TGTGCCAGCAGCTCCACACAGTATGGCTACACCTTC. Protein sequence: CASSSTQYGYTF.

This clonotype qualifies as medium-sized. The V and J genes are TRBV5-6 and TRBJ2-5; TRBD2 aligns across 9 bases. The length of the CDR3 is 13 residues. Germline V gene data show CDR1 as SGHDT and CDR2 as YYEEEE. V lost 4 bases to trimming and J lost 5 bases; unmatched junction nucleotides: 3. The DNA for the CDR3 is TGTGCCAGCAGCCTGGGACTAGCTGAGACCCAGTACTTC. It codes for CASSLGLAETQYF.

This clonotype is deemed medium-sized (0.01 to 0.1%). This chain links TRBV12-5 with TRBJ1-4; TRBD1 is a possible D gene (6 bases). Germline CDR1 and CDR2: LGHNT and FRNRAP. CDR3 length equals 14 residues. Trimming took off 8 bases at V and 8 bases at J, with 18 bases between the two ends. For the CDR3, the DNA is TGTGCTAGTCGGAGGGGGGAACTTGAAGAAAAACTGTTTTTT. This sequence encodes CASRRGELEEKLFF. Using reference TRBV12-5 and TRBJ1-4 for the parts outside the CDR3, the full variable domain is DARVTQTPRHKVTEMGQEVTMRCQPILGHNTVFWYRQTMMQGLELLAYFRNRAPLDDSGMPKDRFSAEMPDATLATLKIQPSEPRDSAVYFCASRRGELEEKLFFGSGTQLSVL.

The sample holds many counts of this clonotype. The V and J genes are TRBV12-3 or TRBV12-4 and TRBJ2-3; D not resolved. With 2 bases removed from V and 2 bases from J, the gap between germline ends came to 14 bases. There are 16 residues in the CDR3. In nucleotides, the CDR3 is TGTGCCAGCAGTTTAATCGGGTGGGCTTTCACAGATACGCAGTATTTT. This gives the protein CASSLIGWAFTDTQYF.

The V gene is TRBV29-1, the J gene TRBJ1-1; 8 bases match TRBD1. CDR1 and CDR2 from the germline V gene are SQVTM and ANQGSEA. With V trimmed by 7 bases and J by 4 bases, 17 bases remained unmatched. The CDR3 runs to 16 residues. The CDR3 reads CSAVRGQGVISTEAFF. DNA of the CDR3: TGCAGCGCTGTCCGCGGACAGGGTGTCATCTCCACTGAAGCTTTCTTT.

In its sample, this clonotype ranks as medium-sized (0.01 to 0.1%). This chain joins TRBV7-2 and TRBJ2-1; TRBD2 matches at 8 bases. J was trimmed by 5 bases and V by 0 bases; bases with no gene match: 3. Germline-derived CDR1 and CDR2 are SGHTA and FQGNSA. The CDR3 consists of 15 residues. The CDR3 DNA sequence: TGTGCCAGCAGCTTAGCGGTACTAGCGGACAATGAGCAGTTCTTC. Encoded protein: CASSLAVLADNEQFF.

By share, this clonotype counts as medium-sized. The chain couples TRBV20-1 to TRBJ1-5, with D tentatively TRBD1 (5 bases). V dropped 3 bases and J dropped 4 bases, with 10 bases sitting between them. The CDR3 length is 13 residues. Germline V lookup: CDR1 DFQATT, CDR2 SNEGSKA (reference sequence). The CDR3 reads CSARTEMNQPQHF. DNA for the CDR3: TGCAGTGCTAGGACAGAGATGAATCAGCCCCAGCATTTT.

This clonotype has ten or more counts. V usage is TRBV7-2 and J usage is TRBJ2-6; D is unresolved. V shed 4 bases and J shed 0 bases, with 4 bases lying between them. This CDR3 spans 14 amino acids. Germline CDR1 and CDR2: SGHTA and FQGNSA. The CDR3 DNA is TGTGCCAGCAGCTCCTTCTCTGGGGCCAACGTCCTGACTTTC. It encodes CASSSFSGANVLTF.

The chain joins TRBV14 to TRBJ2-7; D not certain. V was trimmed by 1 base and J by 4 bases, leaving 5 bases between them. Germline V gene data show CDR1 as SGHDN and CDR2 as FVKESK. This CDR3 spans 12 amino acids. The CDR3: CASSQARYEQYF. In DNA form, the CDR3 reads TGTGCCAGCAGCCAAGCCCGATACGAGCAGTACTTC. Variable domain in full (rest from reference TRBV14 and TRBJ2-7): EAGVTQFPSHSVIEKGQTVTLRCDPISGHDNLYWYRRVMGKEIKFLLHFVKESKQDESGMPNNRFLAERTGGTYSTLKVQPAELEDSGVYFCASSQARYEQYFGPGTRLTVT.

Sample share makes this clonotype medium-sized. The CDR3 bases are TGTGCCAGCAGTGAAACAGGGATGGGGGCGTCGGGAGGCTACACCTTC. Protein: CASSETGMGASGGYTF. This chain links TRBV2 with TRBJ1-2, with D possibly TRBD1 on 6 matching bases. The CDR3 loop spans 16 amino acids. Germline CDR1 SNHLY, CDR2 FYNNEI. The ends were cut back, 2 bases at V and 8 bases at J, with 21 bases in the middle.

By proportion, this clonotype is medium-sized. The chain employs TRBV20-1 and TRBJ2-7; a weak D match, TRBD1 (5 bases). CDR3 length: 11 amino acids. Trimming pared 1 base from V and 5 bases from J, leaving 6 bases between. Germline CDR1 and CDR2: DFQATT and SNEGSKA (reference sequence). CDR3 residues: CSARVGDEQYF. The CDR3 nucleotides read TGCAGTGCTAGAGTAGGGGACGAGCAGTACTTC.

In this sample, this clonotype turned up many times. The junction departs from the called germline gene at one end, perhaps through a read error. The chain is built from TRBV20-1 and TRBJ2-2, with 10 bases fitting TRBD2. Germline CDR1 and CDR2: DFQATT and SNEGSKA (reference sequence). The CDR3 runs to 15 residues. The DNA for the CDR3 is TGCAGTGCCAGAGGGGCTAGCGGGGGCACCGGGGAGCTGTTTTTT. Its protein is CSARGASGGTGELFF.

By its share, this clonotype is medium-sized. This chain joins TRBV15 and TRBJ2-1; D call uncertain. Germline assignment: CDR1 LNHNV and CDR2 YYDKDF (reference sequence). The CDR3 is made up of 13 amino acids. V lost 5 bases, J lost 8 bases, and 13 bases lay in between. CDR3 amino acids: CATSSMDRYEQFF. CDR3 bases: TGTGCCACCAGCTCCATGGATCGGTATGAGCAGTTCTTC.

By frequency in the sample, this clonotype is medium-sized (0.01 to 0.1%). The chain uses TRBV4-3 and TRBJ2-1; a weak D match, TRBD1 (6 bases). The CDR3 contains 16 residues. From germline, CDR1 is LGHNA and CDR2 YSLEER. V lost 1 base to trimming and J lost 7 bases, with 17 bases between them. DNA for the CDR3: TGCGCCAGCAGCCAAGTCTTTGGATGGGGGACAAATGAGCAGTTCTTC. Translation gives CASSQVFGWGTNEQFF.

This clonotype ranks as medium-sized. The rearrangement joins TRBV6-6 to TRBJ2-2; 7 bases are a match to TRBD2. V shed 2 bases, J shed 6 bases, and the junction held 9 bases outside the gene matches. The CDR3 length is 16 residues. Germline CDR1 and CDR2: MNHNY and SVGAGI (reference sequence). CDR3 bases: TGTGCCAGCAGTTACCCCTTGGGGGAGGGACCCGGGGAGCTGTTTTTT. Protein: CASSYPLGEGPGELFF.